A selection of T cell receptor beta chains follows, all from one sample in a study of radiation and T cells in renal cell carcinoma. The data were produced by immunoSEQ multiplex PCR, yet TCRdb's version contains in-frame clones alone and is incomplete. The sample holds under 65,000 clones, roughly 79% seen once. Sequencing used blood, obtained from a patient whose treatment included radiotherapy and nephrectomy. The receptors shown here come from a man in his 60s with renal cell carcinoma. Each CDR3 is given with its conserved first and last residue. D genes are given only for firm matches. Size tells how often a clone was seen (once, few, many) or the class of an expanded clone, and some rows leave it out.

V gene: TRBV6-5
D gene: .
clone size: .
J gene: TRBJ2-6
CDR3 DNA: TGTGCCAGCAGTCTCTTTGGGGCCAACGTCCTGACTTTC
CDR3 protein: CASSLFGANVLTF

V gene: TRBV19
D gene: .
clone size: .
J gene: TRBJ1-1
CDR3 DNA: TGTGCCAGCTCAGAGGTGAACACTGAAGCTTTCTTT
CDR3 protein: CASSEVNTEAFF

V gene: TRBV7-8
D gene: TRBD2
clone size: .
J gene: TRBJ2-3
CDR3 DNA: TGTGCCAGCAGTGGGACTAGCGGGAGTAGGAGCACAGATACGCAGTATTTT
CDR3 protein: CASSGTSGSRSTDTQYF

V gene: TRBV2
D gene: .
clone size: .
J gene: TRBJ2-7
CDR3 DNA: TGTGCCAGCAAGGACTGGAGGGCTAGCTCCTACGAGCAGTACTTC
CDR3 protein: CASKDWRASSYEQYF

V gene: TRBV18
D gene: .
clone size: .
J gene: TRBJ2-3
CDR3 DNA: TGTGCCAGCTCAACTACTAGTGTAAGTGCAAGGCAGTATTTT
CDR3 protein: CASSTTSVSARQYF

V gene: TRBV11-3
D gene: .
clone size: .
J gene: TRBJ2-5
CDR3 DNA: TGTGCCAGCAGTCCTTTCACGGAAGGGGCGATCAGGGAAGAGACCCAGTACTTC
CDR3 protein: CASSPFTEGAIREETQYF

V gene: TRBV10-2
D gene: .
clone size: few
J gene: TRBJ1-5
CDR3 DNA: TGCGCCAGCAGTGATGGGGGCAATCAGCCCCAGCATTTT
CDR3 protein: CASSDGGNQPQHF

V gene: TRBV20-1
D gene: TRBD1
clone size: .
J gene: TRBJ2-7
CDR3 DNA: TGCAGTGTTTGGGACAGCTACGAGCAGTACTTC
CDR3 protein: CSVWDSYEQYF

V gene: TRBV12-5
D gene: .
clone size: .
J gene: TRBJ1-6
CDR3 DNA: TGTGCTAGTGGTTTGGTACTGGGACGGTCCTATTCACCCCTCCACTTT
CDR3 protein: CASGLVLGRSYSPLHF

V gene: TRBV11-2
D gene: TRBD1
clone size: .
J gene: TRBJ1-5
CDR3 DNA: TGTGCCAGCAGCTTAAAGAAGGGACAGGGGGTTAATCAGCCCCAGCATTTT
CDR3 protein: CASSLKKGQGVNQPQHF